The 11 T cell receptor beta chains below come from one sample, sequenced in a study of T cell responses to AZD1222 COVID-19 vaccine. Generated by immunoSEQ multiplex PCR, the TCRdb table keeps only in-frame clones and is missing some. Of approximately 110,000 clones in the sample, about 90% are singletons; the top ten hold 2% to 3%. The material was peripheral blood, obtained 28 days after the second AZD1222 dose. The receptors originated from an adult who received the AZD1222 COVID-19 vaccine.

The rearrangement links TRBV7-8 to TRBJ1-3, with 7 bases that match TRBD1. Trimming took 4 bases from V and 0 from J; bases not matched to a gene: 3. Per the germline V gene, CDR1 is SGHVS and CDR2 is FQNEAQ. This CDR3 comprises 15 residues. CDR3 DNA: TGTGCCAGCAGCTCCGGACAGGACTCTGGAAACACCATATATTTT. Translating it yields CASSSGQDSGNTIYF.

The V and J genes are TRBV19 and TRBJ2-5; D tentatively reads TRBD1 or TRBD2 (5 bases each). The CDR3 covers 15 residues. V was trimmed by 5 bases and J by 5 bases, leaving 18 bases between them. Per germline, CDR1 LNHDA and CDR2 SQIVND (reference sequence). This chain's CDR3 is CASSFPQAEGETQYF. The CDR3 DNA sequence: TGTGCCAGTAGTTTCCCGCAGGCCGAGGGGGAGACCCAGTACTTC.

This sequence joins TRBV18 and TRBJ1-4; no reliable D call. The V end lost 4 bases, the J end lost 4 bases, and 13 bases lay between the germline ends. The CDR3 extends over 15 amino acids. Per the germline V gene, CDR1 is KGHSH and CDR2 is LQKENI. CDR3 region: CASSLEQQLNEKLFF. The DNA for the CDR3 is TGTGCCAGCTCACTCGAACAGCAACTTAATGAAAAACTGTTTTTT. Combining the CDR3 with reference TRBV18 and TRBJ1-4 gives the whole variable domain NAGVMQNPRHLVRRRGQEARLRCSPMKGHSHVYWYRQLPEEGLKFMVYLQKENIIDESGMPKERFSAEFPKEGPSILRIQQVVRGDSAAYFCASSLEQQLNEKLFFGSGTQLSVL.

V gene TRBV5-1 combines with J gene TRBJ1-4; D ambiguous. The CDR3 has 16 amino acids. From germline, CDR1 is SGHRS and CDR2 YFSETQ. V lost 7 bases and J 0 bases, leaving 16 bases between the germline ends. CDR3 nucleotide sequence: TGCGCCAGCTGCCTTGGACTCGGCGCAACTAATGAAAAACTGTTTTTT. This codes for CASCLGLGATNEKLFF.

CDR3 protein: CASSIGRGKWEKLFF. The CDR3 DNA reads as TGTGCCAGTAGTATCGGTCGTGGGAAATGGGAAAAACTGTTTTTT. The V and J genes are TRBV19 and TRBJ1-4; D unresolved. Germline V gene lookup returns CDR1 LNHDA and CDR2 SQIVND (reference sequence). Trimming removed 3 bases at V and 8 bases at J, with 16 bases between. The CDR3 extends over 15 amino acids.

This rearrangement joins TRBV28 to TRBJ2-2, with 8 bases identical to TRBD1. There are 21 residues in the CDR3. Germline V gives CDR1 MDHEN, CDR2 SYDVKM. V lost 3 bases and J lost 0; bases outside the gene matches: 18. CDR3 loop: CASSFISWDRNPRSNTGELFF. The CDR3 DNA reads TGTGCCAGCAGTTTCATCTCATGGGACAGGAACCCAAGATCGAACACCGGGGAGCTGTTTTTT.

V is TRBV7-2 and J is TRBJ2-3; D unclear. V lost 7 bases and J 2 bases, leaving 4 bases between the germline ends. This CDR3 comprises 11 residues. Germline V gene lookup returns CDR1 SGHTA and CDR2 FQGNSA. CDR3 sequence (DNA): TGTGCCAGCACCAACACAGATACGCAGTATTTT. Its protein is CASTNTDTQYF.

The V and J genes are TRBV4-1 and TRBJ1-5, with no clear D. The V gene's germline CDR1 is MGHRA and CDR2 YSYEKL. Trimming took off 4 bases at V and 3 bases at J, with 22 bases between the two ends. The CDR3 totals 18 residues. This chain's CDR3 is CASSPNFRVEVNNQPQHF. CDR3 in DNA: TGCGCCAGCAGCCCGAACTTTAGGGTTGAGGTGAACAATCAGCCCCAGCATTTT.

The chain couples TRBV7-6 to TRBJ1-2, with no clear D. V lost 5 bases and J lost 5, with 18 bases in between. The CDR3 is 15 residues long. Germline CDR1 is SGHVS and CDR2 is FNYEAQ. DNA of the CDR3: TGTGCCAGCAGCCCCTCCCCCGATCCGAGTTATGGCTACACCTTC. Protein: CASSPSPDPSYGYTF.

The chain is built from TRBV4-1 and TRBJ2-7; 14 nucleotides agree with TRBD2. The CDR3 contains 17 residues. J was trimmed by 7 bases and V by 4 bases; bases with no gene match: 12. Germline CDR1 and CDR2: MGHRA and YSYEKL. CDR3 residues: CASSRSLTSGRGREQYF. In DNA, the CDR3 is TGCGCCAGCAGCCGGAGTTTGACTAGCGGGAGGGGACGTGAGCAGTACTTC.

The V gene is TRBV5-4, the J gene TRBJ1-1, with D maybe TRBD1 (6 bases). The CDR3 spans 15 residues. V lost 2 bases and J lost 5, with 16 bases in between. Per the germline V gene, CDR1 is SGHNT and CDR2 is YYREEE (reference sequence). CDR3: CASSFPQGGGTEAFF. In DNA form, the CDR3 reads TGTGCCAGCAGCTTCCCACAGGGCGGAGGGACTGAAGCTTTCTTT.